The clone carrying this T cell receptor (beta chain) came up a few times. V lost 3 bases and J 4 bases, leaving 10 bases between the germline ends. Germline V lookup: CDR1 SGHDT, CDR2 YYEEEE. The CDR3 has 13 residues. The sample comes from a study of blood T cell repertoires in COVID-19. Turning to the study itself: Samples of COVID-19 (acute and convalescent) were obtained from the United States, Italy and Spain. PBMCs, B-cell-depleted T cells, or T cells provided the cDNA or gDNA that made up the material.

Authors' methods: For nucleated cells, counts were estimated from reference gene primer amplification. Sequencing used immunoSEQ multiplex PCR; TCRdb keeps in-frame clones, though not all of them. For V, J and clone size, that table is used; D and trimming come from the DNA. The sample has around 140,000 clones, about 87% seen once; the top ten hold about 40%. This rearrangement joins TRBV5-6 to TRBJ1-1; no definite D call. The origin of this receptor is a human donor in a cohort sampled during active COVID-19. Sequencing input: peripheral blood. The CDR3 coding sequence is TGTGCCAGCAGCTGGAGCCCGAGCACTGAAGCTTTCTTT. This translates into CASSWSPSTEAFF.